This T cell receptor beta chain emerged from a study of blood T cell repertoires in COVID-19. Some clones are missing from TCRdb's copy, which holds only in-frame ones; the method was immunoSEQ multiplex PCR. This sample yields tens of thousands of clones, of which less than 90% are seen a single time; around a sixth belongs to the top ten. This CDR3 has 14 residues. The chain recombines TRBV21-1 with TRBJ1-1; the table assigns TRBD1, which was not confirmed against the DNA. TRBV21-1 is flagged as a pseudogene. The source material was peripheral blood. The clonotype comes from a woman at least 80 years old with acute or convalescent COVID-19. For the CDR3, the DNA is TGTGCCAGCAGCTCTTTGGAAGGGGGCACTGAAGCTTTCTTT. Protein: CASSSLEGGTEAFF.